Reported below is one T cell receptor beta chain. Its antigen remains unidentified. Assay: immunoSEQ multiplex PCR; the TCRdb copy retains only in-frame clones and omits some. The sample contains about 40,000 clones, around 90% of which appear only once. This sample was included in a study of graft-versus-host responses after intestinal transplantation. Overall study: Recipients uniformly received anti-thymocyte globulin induction, followed by tacrolimus and steroids for three to four years.

Study-wide results and caveats: Declines in HvG clones occurring early post-transplant were associated with peak circulating GvH clone levels.

This CDR3 spans 14 amino acids. With 10 bases removed from V and 7 bases from J, the gap between germline ends came to 17 bases. Germline V gives CDR1 MNHNS, CDR2 SASEGT. This rearrangement joins TRBV6-1 to TRBJ1-6, with D possibly matching TRBD1 (6 bases). The sequence derives from a human patient who received an intestinal transplant, so some T cells may come from the graft donor. This sample comprised PBMCs, obtained almost 320 days after intestinal transplant. This CDR3 reads CAIKPGVWNSPLHF. CDR3 bases: TGTGCCATCAAACCAGGGGTGTGGAATTCACCCCTCCACTTT.